One TCR beta chain is described in this entry. Its target is not known. The sample belongs to a study of T cell responses to AZD1222 COVID-19 vaccine. Overall study findings and caveats: Just five or six AZD1222 recipients were seropositive at baseline. Sampled repertoires all dated from after the peak T cell response.

This CDR3 has 14 amino acids. V was clipped by 5 bases and J by 3 bases; unmatched bases: 6. Germline CDR1 is SGHVS and CDR2 is FQNEAQ. Some clones are missing from TCRdb's copy, which holds only in-frame ones; the method was immunoSEQ multiplex PCR. Here the sample spans roughly 150,000 clones, around 85% being singletons. V is TRBV7-8 and J is TRBJ1-2, with 7 bases aligning to TRBD1. Sequenced here: peripheral blood, sampled after recovery from COVID-19. The receptor comes from an adult who had recovered from COVID-19. DNA of the CDR3: TGTGCCAGCAGCCGAGGAGGGGGCTACTATGGCTACACCTTC. This sequence encodes CASSRGGGYYGYTF.